This TCR beta chain was captured in a study of CD8+ T cells in alopecia areata. Following extraction, RNA underwent reverse transcription to cDNA, which served as the sequencing template. Clones were read by immunoSEQ multiplex PCR, and TCRdb kept only the in-frame ones, dropping some. The sample carries 150,000 to 200,000 clones, roughly 70% recorded once. The germline CDR1 and CDR2 sequences are GTSNPN and SVGIG (reference sequence). The CDR3 covers 14 residues. V lost 3 bases to trimming and J lost 9 bases, with 15 bases between them. Of note for this clone: Its antigen is undetermined.

Treatment denoted: oral pan-JAK inhibitor, 5-10 mg twice daily. Study-wide points: In lesional scalp, particularly from alopecia totalis/universalis, clonality was higher than in normal scalp.

This TCR was sampled from a human donor with alopecia areata. Material: CD4+ T cells sorted from blood, obtained between weeks 47 and 50, from a patient treated with tofacitinib. V and J are TRBV30 and TRBJ1-6, with D possibly TRBD1 on 5 matching bases. Here the CDR3 DNA reads TGTGCCTGGAGGACCCAGTGGGGGGGTTCACCCCTCCACTTT. Encoded protein: CAWRTQWGGSPLHF.